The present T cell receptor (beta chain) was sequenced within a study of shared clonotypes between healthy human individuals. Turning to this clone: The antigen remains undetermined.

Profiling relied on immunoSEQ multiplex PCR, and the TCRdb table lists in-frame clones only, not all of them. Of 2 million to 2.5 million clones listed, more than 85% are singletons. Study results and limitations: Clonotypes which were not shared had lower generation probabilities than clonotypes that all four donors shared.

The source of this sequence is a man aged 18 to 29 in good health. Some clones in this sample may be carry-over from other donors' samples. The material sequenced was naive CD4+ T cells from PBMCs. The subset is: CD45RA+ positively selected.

CDR3 loop: CASSSLPSGMGDTQYF. The DNA of the CDR3 is TGTGCCAGCAGTTCTCTACCTAGCGGGATGGGGGATACGCAGTATTTT. The gene calls are TRBV7-3 and TRBJ2-3; 9 nucleotides align to TRBD2. The CDR3 spans 16 residues. With 6 bases clipped from V and 6 bases from J, the junction kept 13 bases outside the gene matches. Germline-derived CDR1 and CDR2 are SGHTA and FQGTGA.